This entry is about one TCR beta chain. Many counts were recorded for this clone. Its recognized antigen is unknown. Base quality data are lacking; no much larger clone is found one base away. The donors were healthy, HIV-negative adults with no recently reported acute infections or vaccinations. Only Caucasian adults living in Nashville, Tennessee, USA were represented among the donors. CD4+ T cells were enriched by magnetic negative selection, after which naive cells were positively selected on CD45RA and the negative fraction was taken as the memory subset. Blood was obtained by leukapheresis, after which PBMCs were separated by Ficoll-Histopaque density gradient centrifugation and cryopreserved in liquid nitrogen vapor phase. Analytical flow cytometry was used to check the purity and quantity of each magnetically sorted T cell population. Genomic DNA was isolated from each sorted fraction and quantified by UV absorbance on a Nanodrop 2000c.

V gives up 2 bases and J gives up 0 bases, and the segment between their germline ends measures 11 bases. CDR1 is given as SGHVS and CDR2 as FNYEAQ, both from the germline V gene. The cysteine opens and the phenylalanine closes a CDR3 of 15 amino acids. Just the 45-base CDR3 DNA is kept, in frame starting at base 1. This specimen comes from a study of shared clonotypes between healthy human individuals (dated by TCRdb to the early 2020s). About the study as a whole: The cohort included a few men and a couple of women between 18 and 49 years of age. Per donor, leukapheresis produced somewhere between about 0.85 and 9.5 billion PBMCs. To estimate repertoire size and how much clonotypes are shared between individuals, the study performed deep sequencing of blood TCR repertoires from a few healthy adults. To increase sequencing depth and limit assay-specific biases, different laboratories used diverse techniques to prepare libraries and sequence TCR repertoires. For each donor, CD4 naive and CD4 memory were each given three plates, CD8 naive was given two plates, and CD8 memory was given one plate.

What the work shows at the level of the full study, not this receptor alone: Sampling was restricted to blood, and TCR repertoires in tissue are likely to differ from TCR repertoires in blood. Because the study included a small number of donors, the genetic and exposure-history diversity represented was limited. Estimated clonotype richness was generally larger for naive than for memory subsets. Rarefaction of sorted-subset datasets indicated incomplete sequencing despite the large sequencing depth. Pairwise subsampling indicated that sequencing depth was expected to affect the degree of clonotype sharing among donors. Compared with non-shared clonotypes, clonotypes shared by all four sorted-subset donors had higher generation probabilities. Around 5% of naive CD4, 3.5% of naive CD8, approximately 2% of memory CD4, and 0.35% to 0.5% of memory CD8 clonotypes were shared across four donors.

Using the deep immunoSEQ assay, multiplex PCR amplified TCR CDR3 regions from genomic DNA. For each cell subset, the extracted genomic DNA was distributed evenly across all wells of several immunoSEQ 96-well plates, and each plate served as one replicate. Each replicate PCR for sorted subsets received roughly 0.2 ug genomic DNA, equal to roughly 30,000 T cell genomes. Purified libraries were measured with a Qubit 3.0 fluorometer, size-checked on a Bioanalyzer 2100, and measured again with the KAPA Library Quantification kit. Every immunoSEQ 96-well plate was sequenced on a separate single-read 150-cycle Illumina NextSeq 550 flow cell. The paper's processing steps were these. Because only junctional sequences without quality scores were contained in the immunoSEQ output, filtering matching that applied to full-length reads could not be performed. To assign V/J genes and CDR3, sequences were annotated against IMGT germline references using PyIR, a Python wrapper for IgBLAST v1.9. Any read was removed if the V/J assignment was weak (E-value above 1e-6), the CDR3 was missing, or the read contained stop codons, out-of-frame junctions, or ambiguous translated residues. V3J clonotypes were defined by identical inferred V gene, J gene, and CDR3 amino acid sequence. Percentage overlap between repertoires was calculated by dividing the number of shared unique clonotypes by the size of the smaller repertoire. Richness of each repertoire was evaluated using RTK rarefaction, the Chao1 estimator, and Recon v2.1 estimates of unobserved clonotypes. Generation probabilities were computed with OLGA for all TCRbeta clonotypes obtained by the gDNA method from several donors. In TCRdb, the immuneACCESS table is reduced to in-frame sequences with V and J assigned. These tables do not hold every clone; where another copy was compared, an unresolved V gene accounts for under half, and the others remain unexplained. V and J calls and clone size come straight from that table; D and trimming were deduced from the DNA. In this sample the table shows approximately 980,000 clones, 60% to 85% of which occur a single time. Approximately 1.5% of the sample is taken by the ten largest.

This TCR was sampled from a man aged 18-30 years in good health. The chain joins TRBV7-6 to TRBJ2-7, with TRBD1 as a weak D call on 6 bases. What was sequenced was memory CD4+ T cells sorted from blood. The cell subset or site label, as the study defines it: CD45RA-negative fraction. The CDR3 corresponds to CASSLYAGDSYEQYF. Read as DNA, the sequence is TGTGCCAGCAGCTTATACGCAGGGGACTCCTACGAGCAGTACTTC.